This entry lists 3 T cell receptor beta chains sequenced from one sample in a study of blood T cell repertoires in COVID-19 (dated by TCRdb to the early 2020s). Library preparation was by the immunoSEQ multiplex PCR assay. The table comes from immuneACCESS by way of TCRdb, which keeps in-frame sequences with V and J called. Part of the clones is missing from these tables; in studies checked, under half for an unresolved V gene and the rest for unknown reasons. The sample contains around 190,000 clones, 88% of them found a single time. The top ten clones comprise less than 5.5% of the sample. Sequencing was done on a sample of peripheral blood. The receptors were sampled from a human donor in a cohort sampled during active COVID-19.

The chain carries TRBV4-1 and TRBJ1-1; TRBD1 agrees at 10 bases. With V trimmed by 6 bases and J by 7 bases, 8 bases remained unmatched. Germline V gene data show CDR1 as MGHRA and CDR2 as YSYEKL. CDR3 length equals 14 residues. CDR3 protein: CASRSTGGFGEAFF. The CDR3 DNA reads TGCGCCAGCAGATCGACAGGGGGCTTTGGTGAAGCTTTCTTT.

This clone showed up many times. Compared with germline, one end of the junction differs, possibly owing to a read error. The J gene is TRBJ2-7, the V gene TRBV6-6; 8 nucleotides match TRBD1. The germline V gene has CDR1 MNHNY and CDR2 SVGAGI (reference sequence). The CDR3 is made up of 11 amino acids. CDR3 protein: CASSPGQGVIF. In DNA, the CDR3 is TGTGCCAGCAGCCCCGGACAGGGAGTGATCTTC.

The rearrangement links TRBV7-2 to TRBJ2-5; possibly TRBD2 for D (6 bases). V gave up 5 bases and J gave up 1 base, with 8 bases separating them. The CDR3 runs 13 residues. Germline V gene sequence: CDR1 SGHTA, CDR2 FQGNSA. Here the CDR3 DNA reads TGTGCCAGCAGCGGAGGGATCCAAGAGACCCAGTACTTC. Encoded protein: CASSGGIQETQYF.